This TCR beta chain derives from a study of T-cell reconstitution after alpha-beta-depleted transplantation in children. The table lists this clonotype with a few counts. The CDR3 sequence is 17 residues long. The V gene's germline CDR1 is SGHNT and CDR2 YENEEA. The ends lost 3 bases at V and 2 bases at J; junction bases unmatched: 9. A library of TCRbeta sequences, prepared with unique molecular identifiers, was generated. TCRdb passed the PCR reads through MiXCR, listing each CDR3 protein once. The sample lists under 450,000 distinct CDR3 sequences; under 20% were seen once. The chain combines TRBV11-3 with TRBJ2-4; 8 nucleotides agree with TRBD1. Sequencing used PBMCs, mostly from graft donor cells, obtained 360 days after TCRalphabeta/CD19-depleted stem cell transplant. The sequence came from a boy under two years old who had a stem cell transplant for Wiskott-Aldrich syndrome, so the T cells may come from the graft donor. CDR3 loop: CASSLGRGRETKNIQYF. The CDR3 nucleotides are TGTGCCAGCAGCTTGGGCAGGGGGCGCGAAACCAAAAACATTCAGTACTTC.